This record looks at one TCR beta chain sequence and its context. No antigen is known for it. The V gene lost 2 bases and the J gene lost 0 bases, with 11 bases spanning the gap. Germline-derived CDR1 and CDR2 are MNHEY and SVGAGI. The CDR3 has 16 amino acids. The data were taken from a study of T-cell memory formation after mild COVID-19. MiXCR, run by TCRdb on the 5' RACE reads, gives a single entry per CDR3 protein. The table records hundreds of thousands of distinct CDR3 sequences, 20% to 25% of them present only once. Notes on the study in general: The appearance of some responding clones in pre-infection memory suggested that cross-reactive memory joined.

The sequencing sample was made of PBMCs or a T cell subset sorted from them (not recorded which). J is TRBJ1-3 and V is TRBV6-5, with D unresolved. The origin of this receptor is a young man who had mild COVID-19 (a few samples of this study predate the infection). Cell type and time point are not known. CDR3 region: CASSYEAGISGNTIYF. Written as DNA, the CDR3 is TGTGCCAGCAGTTACGAGGCGGGGATCTCTGGAAACACCATATATTTT.